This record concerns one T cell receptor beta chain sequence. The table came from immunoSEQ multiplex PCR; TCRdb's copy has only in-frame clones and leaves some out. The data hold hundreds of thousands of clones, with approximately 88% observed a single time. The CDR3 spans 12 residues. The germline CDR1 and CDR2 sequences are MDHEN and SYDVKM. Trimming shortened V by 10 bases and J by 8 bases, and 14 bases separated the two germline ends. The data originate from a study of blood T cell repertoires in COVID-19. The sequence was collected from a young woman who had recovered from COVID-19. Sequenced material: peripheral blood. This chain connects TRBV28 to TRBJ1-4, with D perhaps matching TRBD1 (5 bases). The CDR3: CATAGGGEKLFF. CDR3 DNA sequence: TGTGCCACCGCCGGGGGTGGGGAAAAACTGTTTTTT.